The 5 T cell receptor beta chains in this list originate from one sample, sequenced in a study of CD8 T cells in ankylosing spondylitis. General study results and limits: What appeared characteristic of ankylosing spondylitis blood was a TCR beta motif of about eight highly homologous variants.

Their cognate antigens are unknown. MiXCR, applied by TCRdb to the 5' RACE reads, yields one record per CDR3 protein. Here the sample spans 400,000 or so distinct CDR3 sequences, about 24% being singletons. The sample comprised blood, either unsorted or a sorted T cell fraction (not recorded which). These receptors all come from a male donor with ankylosing spondylitis.

This clonotype was found once. This chain connects TRBV3-1 to TRBJ1-2; D unclear. Germline V gene data show CDR1 as LGHDT and CDR2 as YNNKEL (reference sequence). V gave up 1 base and J gave up 5 bases, with 8 bases separating them. CDR3 length equals 13 residues. The CDR3 DNA sequence: TGTGCCAGCAGCCAAGGGAGGGCATATGGCTACACCTTC. This translates into CASSQGRAYGYTF.

The rearrangement links TRBV24-1 to TRBJ2-5; the match to TRBD2 covers 8 bases. CDR3 length: 15 amino acids. Losses at the gene ends were 3 bases for V and 4 bases for J; bases not matched to a gene: 6. Per the germline V gene, CDR1 is KGHDR and CDR2 is SFDVKD. CDR3 in amino acids: CATSDPSGSGETQYF. CDR3 DNA: TGTGCCACCAGTGATCCAAGCGGGAGCGGAGAGACCCAGTACTTC.

This clonotype was observed a handful of times. The chain recombines TRBV7-9 with TRBJ1-1, with no clear D. This CDR3 has 12 amino acids. V lost 5 bases and J lost 3, with 7 bases in between. Germline loops: CDR1 SEHNR, CDR2 FQNEAQ (reference sequence). The CDR3 coding sequence is TGTGCCAGCAGCCCCTACTACACTGAAGCTTTCTTT. Its translation is CASSPYYTEAFF.

At least ten counts were recorded for this clonotype. The chain combines TRBV19 with TRBJ2-1; TRBD2 agrees at 13 bases. CDR3 length equals 14 residues. J gave up 8 bases and V 7 bases, and 5 bases lay outside the gene matches. Germline loops: CDR1 LNHDA, CDR2 SQIVND (reference sequence). DNA for the CDR3: TGTGCCAGTACTCGGACTAGCGGGAGTTATGAGCAGTTCTTC. It yields the protein CASTRTSGSYEQFF.

This chain uses TRBV5-1 with TRBJ2-5; D unresolved. The length of the CDR3 is 12 residues. Trimming cost V 4 bases and J 1 base, with 5 bases left between them. Germline V gene sequence: CDR1 SGHRS, CDR2 YFSETQ. The CDR3, as DNA: TGCGCCAGCAGCGCCCTCCAAGAGACCCAGTACTTC. It translates to CASSALQETQYF.